The T cell receptor (beta chain) under discussion was sequenced for a study of T cells in Graves' hyperthyroidism and ophthalmopathy. General study results and limits: Stable hyperthyroidism was told apart from ophthalmopathy by a model built on 13 V-J features.

Researchers took RNA transcripts and amplified the TCR beta CDR3 regions from them. HTBI primers were used for first-round RT-PCR of the TCR CDR3. TCRdb reanalysed the multiplex PCR reads using MiXCR and keeps one entry per CDR3 protein. The sample has 350,000 or so distinct CDR3 sequences, 21% seen once. There are 14 residues in the CDR3. Per germline, CDR1 DFQATT and CDR2 SNEGSKA (reference sequence). Trimming at V came to 4 bases and at J to 7 bases, leaving 5 bases not matched to a gene. This clonotype came up many times. Its specificity is unknown. Sequencing was performed on blood. The chain recombines TRBV20-1 with TRBJ1-5, with 12 bases matching TRBD1. This TCR was sampled from a woman aged 45-65 years with Graves' hyperthyroidism. CDR3 loop: CSAKAGTGGQPQHF. Here the CDR3 DNA reads TGCAGTGCTAAGGCCGGGACAGGGGGCCAGCCCCAGCATTTT.